This T cell receptor beta chain was sequenced during a study of control samples from healthy donors and cancer patients. Trimming cost V 1 base and J 6 bases; bases outside gene matches: 10. The CDR3 is 17 residues long. Germline V gene sequence: CDR1 LGHNA, CDR2 YNFKEQ. Some clones are missing from TCRdb's copy, which holds only in-frame ones; the method was immunoSEQ multiplex PCR. The sample contains over 150,000 clones, about 94% of which appear only once. This clone is a singleton in its sample. The TCR originated in a man aged 35-49 years in good health. The rearrangement uses TRBV4-2 and TRBJ1-5, with 9 bases lining up with TRBD1. The sequenced material came from blood. As DNA, the CDR3 is TGTGCCAGCAGCCAAGCCGCCTCCGGGACAGGGCTTCAGCCCCAGCATTTT. Protein product: CASSQAASGTGLQPQHF.